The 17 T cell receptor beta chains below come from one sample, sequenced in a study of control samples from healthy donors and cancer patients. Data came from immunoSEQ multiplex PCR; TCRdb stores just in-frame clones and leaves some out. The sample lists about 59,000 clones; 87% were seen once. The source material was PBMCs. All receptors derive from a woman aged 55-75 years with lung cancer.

CDR3 DNA: TGTGCCAGCAGCGTAGTGGCTAGCGGGGGCCCCTTGGATGAGCAGTTCTTC. The encoded protein is CASSVVASGGPLDEQFF. The chain uses TRBV9 and TRBJ2-1, with 10 bases fitting TRBD2. V shed 0 bases, J shed 8 bases, and the junction held 11 bases outside the gene matches. Germline lookup yields CDR1 SGDLS and CDR2 YYNGEE. The CDR3 is 17 amino acids.

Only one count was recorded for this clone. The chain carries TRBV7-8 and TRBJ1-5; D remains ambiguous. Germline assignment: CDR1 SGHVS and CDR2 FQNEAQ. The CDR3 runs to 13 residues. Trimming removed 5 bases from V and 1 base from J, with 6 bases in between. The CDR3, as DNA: TGTGCCAGCAGCCCCGACAGCAATCAGCCCCAGCATTTT. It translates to CASSPDSNQPQHF.

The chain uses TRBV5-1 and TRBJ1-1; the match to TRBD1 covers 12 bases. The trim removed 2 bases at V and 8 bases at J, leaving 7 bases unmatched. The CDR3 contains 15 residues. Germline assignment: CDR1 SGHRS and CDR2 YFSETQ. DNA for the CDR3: TGCGCCAGCAGCTTCGCCGGGACAGGGGGCGTAGAAGCTTTCTTT. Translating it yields CASSFAGTGGVEAFF.

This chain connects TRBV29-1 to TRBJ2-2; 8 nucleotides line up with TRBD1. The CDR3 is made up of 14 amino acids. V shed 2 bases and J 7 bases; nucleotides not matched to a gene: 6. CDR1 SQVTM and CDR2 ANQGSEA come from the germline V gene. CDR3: CSVERQGADGELFF. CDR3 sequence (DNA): TGCAGCGTTGAAAGGCAGGGGGCGGACGGGGAGCTGTTTTTT.

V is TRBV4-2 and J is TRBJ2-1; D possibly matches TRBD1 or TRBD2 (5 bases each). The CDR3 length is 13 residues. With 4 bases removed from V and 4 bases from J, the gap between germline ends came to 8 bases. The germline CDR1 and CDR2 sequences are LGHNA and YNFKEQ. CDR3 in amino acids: CASSPGAYNEQFF. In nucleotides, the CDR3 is TGTGCCAGCAGCCCCGGGGCGTACAATGAGCAGTTCTTC.

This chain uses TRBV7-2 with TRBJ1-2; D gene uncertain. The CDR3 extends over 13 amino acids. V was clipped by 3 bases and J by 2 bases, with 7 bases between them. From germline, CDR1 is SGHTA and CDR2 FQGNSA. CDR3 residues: CASSFDPNYGYTF. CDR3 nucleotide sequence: TGTGCCAGCAGCTTCGACCCAAACTATGGCTACACCTTC.

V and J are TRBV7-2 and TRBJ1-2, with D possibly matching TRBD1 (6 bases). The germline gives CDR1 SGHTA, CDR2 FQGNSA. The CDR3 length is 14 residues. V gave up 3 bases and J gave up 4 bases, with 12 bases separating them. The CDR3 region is CASSLNRASYGYTF. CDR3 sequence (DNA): TGTGCCAGCAGCTTGAACAGGGCTTCCTATGGCTACACCTTC.

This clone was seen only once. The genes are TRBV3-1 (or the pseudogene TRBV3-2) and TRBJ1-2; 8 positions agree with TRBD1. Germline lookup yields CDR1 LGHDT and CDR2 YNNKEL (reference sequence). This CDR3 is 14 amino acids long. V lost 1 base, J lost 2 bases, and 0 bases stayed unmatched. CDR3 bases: TGTGCCAGCAGCCAAGCAGGGGGCAACTATGGCTACACCTTC. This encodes CASSQAGGNYGYTF.

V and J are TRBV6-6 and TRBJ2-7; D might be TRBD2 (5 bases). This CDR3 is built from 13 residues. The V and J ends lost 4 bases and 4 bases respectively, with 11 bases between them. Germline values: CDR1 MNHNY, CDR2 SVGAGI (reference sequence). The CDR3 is CASSWRSEYEQYF. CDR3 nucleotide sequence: TGTGCCAGCAGTTGGAGGTCGGAATACGAGCAGTACTTC.

DNA for the CDR3: TGTGCCAGCAGTGGGGGGACAGGGGGTTATCCTCAGCCCCAGCATTTT. It encodes CASSGGTGGYPQPQHF. The V and J genes are TRBV6-1 and TRBJ1-5; TRBD1 matches 11 bases. The V and J ends lost 4 bases and 6 bases, in that order; junction bases with no gene match: 8. This CDR3 comprises 16 residues. Looked up from germline, CDR1 is MNHNS and CDR2 is SASEGT.

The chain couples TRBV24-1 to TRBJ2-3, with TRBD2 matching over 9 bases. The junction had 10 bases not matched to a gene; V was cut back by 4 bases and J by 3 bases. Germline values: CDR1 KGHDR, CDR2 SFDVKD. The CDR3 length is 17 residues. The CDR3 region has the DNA TGTGCCACCAGTGACCCTACGCGGGGGGGCTTTACAGATACGCAGTATTTT. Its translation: CATSDPTRGGFTDTQYF.

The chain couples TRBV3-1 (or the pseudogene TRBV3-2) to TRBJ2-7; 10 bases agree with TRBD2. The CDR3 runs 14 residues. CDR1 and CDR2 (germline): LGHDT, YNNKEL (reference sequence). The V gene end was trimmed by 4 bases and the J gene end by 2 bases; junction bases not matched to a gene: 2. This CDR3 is CASSPLAGPYEQYF. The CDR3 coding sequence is TGTGCCAGCAGCCCACTAGCGGGGCCCTACGAGCAGTACTTC.

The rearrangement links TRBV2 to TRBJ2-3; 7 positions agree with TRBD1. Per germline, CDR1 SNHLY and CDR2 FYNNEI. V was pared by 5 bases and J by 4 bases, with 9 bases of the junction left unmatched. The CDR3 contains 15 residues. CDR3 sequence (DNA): TGTGCCAGCAGTCTTACAGGGGATGGTGCAGATACGCAGTATTTT. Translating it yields CASSLTGDGADTQYF.

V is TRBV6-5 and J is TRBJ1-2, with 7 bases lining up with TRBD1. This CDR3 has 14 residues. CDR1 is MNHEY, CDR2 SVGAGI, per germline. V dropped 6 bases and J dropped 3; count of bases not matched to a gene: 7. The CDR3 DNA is TGTGCCAGCAGGCGACAGGGATTTGACTATGGCTACACCTTC. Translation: CASRRQGFDYGYTF.

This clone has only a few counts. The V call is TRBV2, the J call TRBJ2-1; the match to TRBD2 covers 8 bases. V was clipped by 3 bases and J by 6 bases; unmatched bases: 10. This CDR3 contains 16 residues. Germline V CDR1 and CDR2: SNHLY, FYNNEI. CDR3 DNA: TGTGCCAGCAGTGAGCAACTAGCGGAGGGCCTCAATGAGCAGTTCTTC. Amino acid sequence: CASSEQLAEGLNEQFF.

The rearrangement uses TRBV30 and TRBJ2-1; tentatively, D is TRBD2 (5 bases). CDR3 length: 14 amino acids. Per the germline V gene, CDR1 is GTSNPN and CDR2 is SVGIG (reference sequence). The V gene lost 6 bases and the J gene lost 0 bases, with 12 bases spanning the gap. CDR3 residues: CACPSGSSYNEQFF. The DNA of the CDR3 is TGTGCCTGCCCGTCGGGGAGCTCCTACAATGAGCAGTTCTTC.

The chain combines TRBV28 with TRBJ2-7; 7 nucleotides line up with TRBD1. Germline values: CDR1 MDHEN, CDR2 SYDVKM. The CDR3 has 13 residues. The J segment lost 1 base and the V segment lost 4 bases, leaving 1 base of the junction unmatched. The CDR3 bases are TGTGCCAGCAGTTGGGACAGTTCCTACGAGCAGTACTTC. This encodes CASSWDSSYEQYF.